This T cell receptor (beta chain) was profiled in a study of T cell responses to AZD1222 COVID-19 vaccine. Study observations and caveats: Researchers report vaccine-associated CD4 TCRs spanning spike, with dominance at 160-218 and 743-854.

Assay used: immunoSEQ multiplex PCR; TCRdb lists only in-frame clones, some missing. This sample yields 80,000 to 95,000 clones, of which approximately 90% are seen a single time; about 5% belongs to the top ten. The CDR3 is 11 amino acids. Trimming removed 6 bases at V and 4 bases at J, with 5 bases between. Germline V gene data show CDR1 as LGHNA and CDR2 as YNFKEQ. To note about this clone: Its antigen is unknown.

The TCR originated in an adult who received the AZD1222 COVID-19 vaccine. The chain uses TRBV4-2 and TRBJ2-3, with TRBD2 as a possible D gene (5 bases). The specimen comprised peripheral blood, sampled 28 days after the second AZD1222 dose. CDR3 nucleotides: TGTGCCAGCAGGGAGGCAGATACGCAGTATTTT. Amino acid sequence: CASREADTQYF.